These 6 T cell receptor beta chains share one sample of origin, sequenced in a study of shared clonotypes between healthy human individuals (TCRdb year 2020). Libraries came from the immunoSEQ multiplex PCR assay. TCRdb took this table from immuneACCESS and kept in-frame rearrangements with V and J called. Such tables lack part of the clones; where checked against another copy, unresolved V genes explain under half of the gap, and the rest is unexplained. The sample table holds over 950,000 clones, of which 60% to 80% were seen once. About 0.89% of the sample lies in the top ten. Source material: memory CD4+ T cells from PBMCs. The sample's cell subset or site label, in plain terms: CD45RA-negative fraction. These receptors originate from a man aged 18 to 35 in good health. Some clones in this sample may be carry-over from other donors' samples.

The rearrangement joins TRBV7-2 to TRBJ2-7; 12 bases match TRBD2. The germline V gene has CDR1 SGHTA and CDR2 FQGNSA. CDR3 length equals 15 residues. Trimming removed 1 base from V and 4 bases from J; junction bases left unmatched: 2. The CDR3 here is CASSLVGLAGYEQYF. In DNA form, the CDR3 reads TGTGCCAGCAGCTTAGTGGGACTAGCGGGTTACGAGCAGTACTTC.

The J gene is TRBJ2-1, the V gene TRBV13; TRBD2 aligns across 7 bases. This CDR3 has 16 amino acids. Trimming at V came to 7 bases and at J to 4 bases, leaving 13 bases not matched to a gene. The germline gives CDR1 PRHDT, CDR2 FYEKMQ (reference sequence). The CDR3 nucleotides read TGTGCCAGCACGGAGAAGCGGTCTAGCGGATACAATGAGCAGTTCTTC. Amino acid sequence: CASTEKRSSGYNEQFF.

This chain links TRBV2 with TRBJ2-7, with D uncertain. Germline V gene data show CDR1 as SNHLY and CDR2 as FYNNEI. The CDR3 is made up of 18 amino acids. V dropped 3 bases and J dropped 1 base, with 22 bases sitting between them. This CDR3 reads CASSDHTPWNPQSYEQYF. Written as DNA, the CDR3 is TGTGCCAGCAGTGACCATACCCCGTGGAACCCCCAATCCTACGAGCAGTACTTC.

Turning to this clone: This sequence may be a read error, since a much larger clone differs from it by one base. The chain recombines TRBV5-1 with TRBJ2-5; 11 bases are a match to TRBD2. The junction had 2 bases not matched to a gene; V was cut back by 0 bases and J by 4 bases. The CDR3 contains 15 residues. The V gene's germline CDR1 is SGHRS and CDR2 YFSETQ. CDR3 residues: CASSLEGTSGETQYF. The CDR3 DNA reads TGCGCCAGCAGCTTGGAGGGGACTAGCGGAGAGACCCAGTACTTC.

The gene calls are TRBV18 and TRBJ1-2, with TRBD1 matching over 7 bases. The CDR3 has 13 amino acids. Unmatched junction bases numbered 7, after V lost 8 bases and J lost 4 bases. The germline gives CDR1 KGHSH, CDR2 LQKENI. The CDR3 sequence: CASRQGILYGYTF. The CDR3 DNA follows: TGTGCCAGCCGACAGGGCATTCTCTATGGCTACACCTTC.

The V gene is TRBV9, the J gene TRBJ2-5; a weak D match, TRBD1 (6 bases). Trimming cost V 4 bases and J 3 bases, with 7 bases left between them. The CDR3 sequence is 12 residues long. The germline gives CDR1 SGDLS, CDR2 YYNGEE. The CDR3 reads CASSYREETQYF. The CDR3 DNA follows: TGTGCCAGCAGCTACAGGGAAGAGACCCAGTACTTC.